These 3 T cell receptor beta chains were all obtained from the same sample, sequenced in a study of blood T cells in healthy people across ages. The authors ran a second PCR of about 6 to 12 cycles using a sample-barcoded 5' primer and a J-beta primer mix. Each CDR3 protein gets one entry after TCRdb re-called the 5' RACE reads with MiXCR. The sample lists about 1,500,000 distinct CDR3 sequences, 28% occurring once. Sequenced: blood. The source of these receptors is a young woman in good health.

This clonotype was observed many times. J is TRBJ2-7 and V is TRBV12-3 or TRBV12-4; D is ambiguous. V lost 2 bases to trimming and J lost 6 bases, with 11 bases between them. The CDR3 sequence is 13 residues long. The CDR3 reads CASSLPYLPEQYF. The CDR3 DNA reads TGTGCCAGCAGTTTACCCTACCTCCCCGAGCAGTACTTC.

As to this clonotype: Given a much more abundant clone one base away, this may be a read error. The V call is TRBV7-2, the J call TRBJ2-6, with D possibly being TRBD1 or TRBD2 (5 bases each). Germline V gene data show CDR1 as SGHTA and CDR2 as FQGNSA. The CDR3 is made up of 18 amino acids. The CDR3 DNA reads as TGTGCCAGCAGCTTAGCGAGGGCTTCCAGCTCTGGGGCCGACGTCCTGACTTTC. This sequence encodes CASSLARASSSGADVLTF. Variable domain in full (rest from reference TRBV7-2 and TRBJ2-6): GAGVSQSPSNKVTEKGKDVELRCDPISGHTALYWYRQSLGQGLEFLIYFQGNSAPDKSGLPSDRFSAERTGGSVSTLTIQRTQQEDSAVYLCASSLARASSSGADVLTFGAGSRLTVL.

The V and J genes are TRBV7-9 and TRBJ2-7; 9 nucleotides match TRBD1. There are 17 residues in the CDR3. The germline V gene encodes CDR1 SEHNR and CDR2 FQNEAQ (reference sequence). Trimming took 5 bases from V and 3 from J; bases not matched to a gene: 14. CDR3 in DNA: TGTGCCAGCAGCCGCTCTCCCCAGACAGGGGGAGACTACGAGCAGTACTTC. Translated, it gives CASSRSPQTGGDYEQYF.